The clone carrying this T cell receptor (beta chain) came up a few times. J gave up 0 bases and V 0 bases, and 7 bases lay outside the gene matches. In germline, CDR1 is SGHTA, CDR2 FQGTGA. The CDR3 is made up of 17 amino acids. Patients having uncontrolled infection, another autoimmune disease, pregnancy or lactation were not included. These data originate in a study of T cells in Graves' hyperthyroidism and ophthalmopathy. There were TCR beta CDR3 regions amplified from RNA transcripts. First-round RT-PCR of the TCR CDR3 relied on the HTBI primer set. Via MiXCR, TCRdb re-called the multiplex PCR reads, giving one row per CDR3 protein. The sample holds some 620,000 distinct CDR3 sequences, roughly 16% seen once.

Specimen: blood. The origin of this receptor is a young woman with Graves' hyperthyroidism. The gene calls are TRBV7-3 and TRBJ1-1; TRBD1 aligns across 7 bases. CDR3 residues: CASSLTDRAALNTEAFF. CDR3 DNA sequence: TGTGCCAGCAGCTTAACCGACAGGGCAGCTCTGAACACTGAAGCTTTCTTT.